This TCR beta chain was captured by sequencing in a study of cytomegalovirus exposure and HLA in healthy donors. Broader study findings: Productive rates of about 87% or about 30% were seen for most TCR beta V segments in an earlier analysis. Per a later analysis, about 17,000 TCR beta sequences showed association with HLA alleles at 0.05 false discovery rate.

Vbeta (60) and Jbeta (13) primers were used in the PCR. TCRdb keeps only in-frame clones here, not all; method: immunoSEQ multiplex PCR. The sample shows roughly 99,000 clones, 79% of them seen only once. The CDR3 has 15 residues. Trimming took 3 bases from V and 5 from J; bases not matched to a gene: 6. Germline lookup yields CDR1 SGHTA and CDR2 FQGNSA. Comments on this clone: Antigen specificity is unknown.

The chain is built from TRBV7-2 and TRBJ1-4, with TRBD1 identical over 7 bases. This sequence was found in a male donor in good health and CMV-seropositive. Sequenced material: PBMCs. CDR3 in amino acids: CASSLLDRPNEKLFF. The CDR3, as DNA: TGTGCCAGCAGCTTGCTGGACAGGCCGAATGAAAAACTGTTTTTT. Filled out from reference TRBV7-2 and TRBJ1-4, the complete variable domain reads GAGVSQSPSNKVTEKGKDVELRCDPISGHTALYWYRQSLGQGLEFLIYFQGNSAPDKSGLPSDRFSAERTGGSVSTLTIQRTQQEDSAVYLCASSLLDRPNEKLFFGSGTQLSVL.